This T cell receptor beta chain emerged from a study of type 1 and type 2 diabetes patients. The PCR template was genomic DNA. The TCR beta CDR3 region was amplified using 30 forward and 13 reverse primers. TCRdb ran MiXCR on the multiplex PCR reads and lists one entry per CDR3 protein. The sample contains about 270,000 distinct CDR3 sequences, roughly 50% of which appear only once. Sequencing was done on a sample of peripheral blood mononuclear cells (PBMCs). The receptor was derived from a man aged 18 to 35 with type 2 diabetes.

In nucleotides, the CDR3 is TGCAGTGCTCAAAGAACAGGACCAACCTTTAGGGAGCAGTTCTTC. It is translated as CSAQRTGPTFREQFF. The chain is built from TRBV20-1 and TRBJ2-1; a possible D gene is TRBD1 (5 bases). This CDR3 is 15 amino acids long. In germline, CDR1 is DFQATT, CDR2 SNEGSKA (reference sequence). Trimming left V 5 bases short and J 10 bases short, with 24 bases between.